This entry describes one TCR beta chain. No antigen is known for it. A 200 ng quantity of DNA, 29,000 or so T cell genomes, went into the sorted-subset replicate PCRs. Measured with immunoSEQ multiplex PCR; TCRdb has only the in-frame clones, and not every one. There are about 1.5 million clones in the sample; nearly 99% occur only once, and roughly 0.45% lies in the top ten. The sample is drawn from a study of shared clonotypes between healthy human individuals. The CDR3 is 14 residues long. Germline V CDR1 and CDR2: MDHEN, SYDVKM. Trimming stripped 7 bases from V and 3 bases from J, with 16 bases between. All donors were Caucasian adults living in Nashville, Tennessee. Notes on the study in general: Compared with clonotypes that all four donors shared, non-shared clonotypes had lower generation probabilities. A few donors showed sharing of roughly 5% of naive CD4 clonotypes.

Sequenced input: naive CD4+ T cells sorted from blood. As to subset: CD45RA+ positively selected. The chain recombines TRBV28 with TRBJ2-7; the D gene is possibly TRBD1 (6 bases). The receptor was derived from a man aged 30 to 45 in good health. In DNA form, the CDR3 reads TGTGCCAGCACCGCCACCAGACAGGTCTACGAGCAGTACTTC. Translating it yields CASTATRQVYEQYF. Supplemented by reference TRBV28 and TRBJ2-7, the full variable domain reads DVKVTQSSRYLVKRTGEKVFLECVQDMDHENMFWYRQDPGLGLRLIYFSYDVKMKEKGDIPEGYSVSREKKERFSLILESASTNQTSMYLCASTATRQVYEQYFGPGTRLTVT.